This TCR beta chain is from a study of blood T cell repertoires in COVID-19. Study summary: The United States, Italy and Spain were the sources of the acute and convalescent COVID-19 samples. T cells, B-cell-depleted T cells, or PBMCs supplied cDNA or gDNA.

Per the original methods: Amplification from reference gene primers served as the basis for estimated nucleated cell counts. Clones were sequenced by immunoSEQ multiplex PCR, and TCRdb holds only the in-frame ones, with some missing. That table is the source of V, J and clone size, and D and trimming were worked out from the DNA. The table shows just under 150,000 clones, with roughly 84% occurring only once. The source of this sequence is a human donor with acute or convalescent COVID-19. The donor label of this sample is uncertain. The sequenced sample was peripheral blood.

The CDR3 reads CASSPWGGQNNEKLFF. CDR3 DNA: TGTGCCAGCAGCCCCTGGGGGGGGCAGAATAATGAAAAACTGTTTTTT. This sequence joins TRBV4-2 and TRBJ1-4, with D perhaps TRBD1 (6 bases). The CDR3 totals 16 residues. Per the germline V gene, CDR1 is LGHNA and CDR2 is YNFKEQ. V lost 4 bases to trimming and J lost 4 bases, with 16 bases between them.